The sequence of this T cell receptor (beta chain) was determined in a study of identical twins. Study-wide points: Abundant beta clonotypes from cord blood had fewer insertions, unlike memory repertoires, which showed none.

This clonotype came up many times. What it recognizes is unknown. The CDR3 spans 13 residues. Trimming removed 3 bases from V and 4 bases from J, with 7 bases in between. TCRdb re-derived calls from the 5' RACE reads in MiXCR, one entry per CDR3 protein. The sample carries 690,000 or so distinct CDR3 sequences, 8.5% to 9.5% recorded once. This same sample was also part of a study on yellow fever vaccine responses in identical twins.

The sequence was collected from a woman in her late teens or twenties in good health. Sequenced: PBMCs. This chain uses TRBV12-3 or TRBV12-4 with TRBJ2-1; D remains unclear. CDR3 bases: TGTGCCAGCAGTTTCTGGGTTTACAATGAGCAGTTCTTC. Protein sequence: CASSFWVYNEQFF.